The 24 T cell receptor beta chains below all came from one sample that was sequenced in a study of blood T cell repertoires in COVID-19. Profiling relied on immunoSEQ multiplex PCR, and the TCRdb table lists in-frame clones only, not all of them. The table includes 150,000 to 200,000 clones, 78% detected once. Sequenced material: PBMCs or T cells enriched from blood (not recorded which). These receptors came from a woman aged 45-60 years who had recovered from COVID-19.

This clone was counted once. This chain uses TRBV27 with TRBJ2-7; TRBD1 is a possible D gene (5 bases). The CDR3 is 16 amino acids. V was pared by 5 bases and J by 4 bases, with 21 bases between. Germline V lookup: CDR1 MNHEY, CDR2 SMNVEV (reference sequence). As DNA, the CDR3 is TGTGCCAGCAGTCCCAAGCGAGGCGCAGGGTTTTACGAGCAGTACTTC. This codes for CASSPKRGAGFYEQYF.

J is TRBJ2-3 and V is TRBV28; 7 bases agree with TRBD1. CDR3 length equals 15 residues. Germline CDR1 reads MDHEN; CDR2 reads SYDVKM. J was trimmed by 3 bases and V by 5 bases; bases with no gene match: 8. The CDR3 here is CASSNPGGSTDTQYF. The CDR3 DNA follows: TGTGCCAGCAGTAACCCAGGGGGTTCGACAGATACGCAGTATTTT.

J is TRBJ1-2 and V is TRBV23-1; 7 bases fit TRBD1. TRBV23-1 is classed as an ORF, of uncertain function. This CDR3 comprises 15 residues. V was pared by 8 bases and J by 5 bases, with 14 bases of the junction left unmatched. CDR3 sequence (DNA): TGCGCCAGCTCCCCGGCGTGGACAGGCTTGTATGGCTACACCTTC. Amino acids: CASSPAWTGLYGYTF.

The V gene is TRBV7-2, the J gene TRBJ1-3; perhaps TRBD1 as D (6 bases). V lost 5 bases and J lost 4, with 15 bases in between. The CDR3 extends over 15 amino acids. Germline V gene data show CDR1 as SGHTA and CDR2 as FQGNSA. The CDR3 sequence: CASSLVQGSGNTIYF. CDR3 sequence (DNA): TGTGCCAGCAGCCTAGTACAGGGCTCCGGAAACACCATATATTTT.

The sample holds a few counts of this clone. This chain connects TRBV28 to TRBJ1-2; D possibly corresponds to TRBD1 (6 bases). This CDR3 spans 15 amino acids. V gave up 4 bases and J gave up 4 bases, with 16 bases separating them. The germline V gene encodes CDR1 MDHEN and CDR2 SYDVKM. CDR3 in amino acids: CASSSWGQTLYGYTF. CDR3 bases: TGTGCCAGCAGTTCGTGGGGGCAGACGCTCTATGGCTACACCTTC.

In its sample, this clone was seen many times. The genes are TRBV2 and TRBJ1-5; possible D gene TRBD1, 6 bases. The CDR3 loop spans 14 amino acids. V shed 0 bases and J shed 6 bases, with 9 bases lying between them. CDR1 and CDR2 from the germline V gene are SNHLY and FYNNEI. CDR3 protein: CASSEAGGGQPQHF. CDR3 nucleotide sequence: TGTGCCAGCAGTGAAGCAGGGGGGGGTCAGCCCCAGCATTTT. Supplemented by reference TRBV2 and TRBJ1-5, the full variable domain reads EPEVTQTPSHQVTQMGQEVILRCVPISNHLYFYWYRQILGQKVEFLVSFYNNEISEKSEIFDDQFSVERPDGSNFTLKIRSTKLEDSAMYFCASSEAGGGQPQHFGDGTRLSIL.

CDR3 protein: CASSDPGTGKDGNYGYTF. Here the CDR3 DNA reads TGTGCCAGCAGTGACCCCGGGACAGGGAAAGACGGAAACTATGGCTACACCTTC. The J gene is TRBJ1-2, the V gene TRBV25-1; TRBD1 agrees at 9 bases. This CDR3 region has 18 residues. Germline CDR1 and CDR2: MGHDK and SYGVNS. After removal of 3 bases from V and 2 bases from J, the junction contained 13 bases not matched to a gene.

The chain has TRBV6-5 and TRBJ2-3, with D tentatively TRBD2 (6 bases). CDR3 length: 15 residues. The V and J ends lost 0 bases and 6 bases respectively, with 13 bases between them. Looked up from germline, CDR1 is MNHEY and CDR2 is SVGAGI. The CDR3 region is CASSYSGGLGDTQYF. CDR3 in DNA: TGTGCCAGCAGTTACTCGGGGGGATTAGGGGATACGCAGTATTTT.

The chain carries TRBV9 and TRBJ2-1; possibly TRBD2 for D (6 bases). The length of the CDR3 is 15 residues. The V gene lost 2 bases and the J gene lost 2 bases, with 11 bases spanning the gap. Germline CDR1 reads SGDLS; CDR2 reads YYNGEE. The CDR3, as DNA: TGTGCCAGCAGCGTCCACGGGGGAACCTACAATGAGCAGTTCTTC. Amino acids: CASSVHGGTYNEQFF.

This sequence joins TRBV22-1 and TRBJ1-2; the D call of TRBD1 is as the table states it, not checked on the DNA. TRBV22-1 is a pseudogene segment. CDR3 size: 14 residues. The CDR3 region has the DNA TGTCCTGGGAGCGCACACAGGGGCCCCTATGGCTACACCTTC. Translated: CPGSAHRGPYGYTF.

The V gene is TRBV28, the J gene TRBJ1-4, with D uncertain. Per the germline V gene, CDR1 is MDHEN and CDR2 is SYDVKM. CDR3 length equals 9 residues. V was pared by 6 bases and J by 11 bases, with 4 bases between. CDR3 sequence: CASSGKLFF. CDR3 DNA: TGTGCCAGCAGCGGTAAACTGTTTTTT.

This clone was recorded once. J is TRBJ2-7 and V is TRBV13; 15 bases agree with TRBD2. Germline V gene sequence: CDR1 PRHDT, CDR2 FYEKMQ (reference sequence). With V trimmed by 3 bases and J by 5 bases, 2 bases remained unmatched. The CDR3 length is 15 residues. The CDR3 region is CASSFRTSGRDEQYF. The DNA for the CDR3 is TGTGCCAGCAGCTTCAGGACTAGCGGGAGGGACGAGCAGTACTTC.

The chain links TRBV30 to TRBJ1-6; tentative D call: TRBD1 (5 bases). V dropped 0 bases and J dropped 9 bases, with 15 bases sitting between them. This CDR3 is built from 15 residues. Germline lookup yields CDR1 GTSNPN and CDR2 SVGIG (reference sequence). CDR3 region: CAWSVAPGSGSPLHF. DNA for the CDR3: TGTGCCTGGAGTGTGGCTCCAGGGTCTGGTTCACCCCTCCACTTT.

This clone was seen once. The CDR3 bases are TGTGCCAGCACCACGACAGGGGGCTTTGGCGAGCAGTACTTC. The encoded protein is CASTTTGGFGEQYF. The gene calls are TRBV7-9 and TRBJ2-7, with TRBD1 matching 10 bases. Unmatched junction bases numbered 9, after V lost 7 bases and J lost 6 bases. Germline V gene lookup returns CDR1 SEHNR and CDR2 FQNEAQ (reference sequence). The CDR3 sequence is 14 residues long.

This clone came up once. The chain links TRBV19 to TRBJ1-2; the D gene is possibly TRBD1 (5 bases). Trimming pared 0 bases from V and 8 bases from J, leaving 19 bases between. The CDR3 is made up of 16 amino acids. CDR1 is LNHDA and CDR2 is SQIVND in the germline V gene (reference sequence). The CDR3, as DNA: TGTGCCAGTAGTATAGATCACGCCGGGCGGAGACAGGGCTACACCTTC. This sequence encodes CASSIDHAGRRQGYTF.

A few counts support this clone. The rearrangement joins TRBV12-3 or TRBV12-4 to TRBJ2-5, with D hard to call. This CDR3 is 13 amino acids long. V was shortened by 7 bases and J by 5 bases, with 14 bases between the two germline ends. The CDR3 protein is CASKLSPPETQYF. Written as DNA, the CDR3 is TGTGCCAGCAAATTGTCCCCTCCCGAGACCCAGTACTTC.

The chain couples TRBV19 to TRBJ2-7; the D gene is possibly TRBD2 (5 bases). CDR3 length: 13 amino acids. V lost 2 bases, J lost 7 bases, and 12 bases lay in between. From germline, CDR1 is LNHDA and CDR2 SQIVND (reference sequence). As DNA, the CDR3 is TGTGCCAGTAGTATATGGGAGTCGGGGGAGCAGTACTTC. It specifies CASSIWESGEQYF.

The chain carries TRBV3-1 (or the pseudogene TRBV3-2) and TRBJ2-7; 11 bases align to TRBD2. This CDR3 region has 15 residues. The V segment lost 1 base and the J segment 9 bases; nucleotides outside the gene matches: 8. Germline CDR1 is LGHDT and CDR2 is YNNKEL (reference sequence). CDR3 sequence reads: CASSQGLAGNLGQYF. In nucleotides, the CDR3 is TGTGCCAGCAGCCAAGGACTAGCGGGAAACCTAGGGCAGTACTTC.

The chain carries TRBV9 and TRBJ2-7; 13 nucleotides agree with TRBD2. Unmatched junction bases numbered 5, after V lost 2 bases and J lost 6 bases. CDR3 length: 15 amino acids. CDR1 is SGDLS and CDR2 is YYNGEE in the germline V gene. The CDR3 coding sequence is TGTGCCAGCAGCGTCCTTGGACTAGCGGGAGTCGAGCAGTACTTC. Residues: CASSVLGLAGVEQYF.

The chain joins TRBV7-2 to TRBJ2-7, with D maybe TRBD2 (5 bases). V was clipped by 8 bases and J by 1 base, with 12 bases between them. The CDR3 contains 13 residues. CDR1 SGHTA and CDR2 FQGNSA come from the germline V gene. The DNA of the CDR3 is TGTGCCAGCGGGCTAGCCGATTCCTACGAGCAGTACTTC. It specifies CASGLADSYEQYF.

The chain couples TRBV7-3 to TRBJ2-1; 7 bases fit TRBD1. The germline V gene encodes CDR1 SGHTA and CDR2 FQGTGA. The CDR3 has 17 amino acids. J lost 0 bases, V lost 3 bases, and 8 bases had no gene match. The CDR3 bases are TGTGCCAGCAGCTTTTCCCCCACAGGGGCCTCCTACAATGAGCAGTTCTTC. Translation: CASSFSPTGASYNEQFF.

This chain joins TRBV5-6 and TRBJ2-1; 7 bases agree with TRBD2. The CDR3 consists of 16 residues. Germline CDR1 SGHDT, CDR2 YYEEEE. V dropped 0 bases and J dropped 9; count of bases not matched to a gene: 12. The CDR3 DNA reads as TGTGCCAGCAGCTTGGGGAATGCAGCGGGATATGGTGAGCAGTTCTTC. It is translated as CASSLGNAAGYGEQFF.

This clone was seen just once. V and J are TRBV27 and TRBJ1-2, with 9 bases aligning to TRBD1. Trimming removed 3 bases from V and 1 base from J; junction bases left unmatched: 3. The CDR3 sequence is 15 residues long. Germline V CDR1 and CDR2: MNHEY, SMNVEV (reference sequence). The CDR3 DNA reads TGTGCCAGCAGTTTTGACAGGGGGTATAACTATGGCTACACCTTC. Amino acid sequence: CASSFDRGYNYGYTF.

V is TRBV5-1 and J is TRBJ2-3; a weak D match, TRBD2 (6 bases). CDR1 and CDR2 (germline): SGHRS, YFSETQ. CDR3 size: 15 residues. The V end was cut by 5 bases, the J end by 2 bases, with 15 bases between. The CDR3 sequence is CASRVGGRTTDTQYF. In DNA, the CDR3 is TGCGCCAGCAGGGTCGGAGGGAGAACCACAGATACGCAGTATTTT.